The clone carrying this T cell receptor beta chain was detected ten times or more. This record comes from a study of regulatory T cells in long-lasting Graves disease. The trim removed 4 bases at V and 1 base at J, leaving 9 bases unmatched. The length of the CDR3 is 16 residues. Looked up from germline, CDR1 is MNHEY and CDR2 is SMNVEV (reference sequence). The time point: newly diagnosed GD, antithyroid drugs for less than 3 months. RNA isolated from PBMCs was used to make the TCR library. The TCR beta library used iRepertoire HTBI primers with Arm-PCR amplification of CDR3. TCRdb re-called the multiplex PCR reads through MiXCR, storing one row per CDR3 protein. The data show roughly 360,000 distinct CDR3 sequences, with roughly 10% seen just once and approximately 17% held by the top ten. The same sample was also used in a study of T cells in Graves' hyperthyroidism and ophthalmopathy. This second report adds: Reasons for excluding patients were uncontrolled infection, other autoimmune disease, pregnancy or lactation.

The sequence derives from a young woman with Graves disease. The sequencing used peripheral blood mononuclear cells (PBMCs), collected at new diagnosis, from a patient treated with antithyroid drugs. J is TRBJ2-5 and V is TRBV27, with TRBD1 matching 7 bases. The CDR3 DNA reads as TGTGCCAGCAGTTCCGACGGGACAGTTATCCAAGAGACCCAGTACTTC. This codes for CASSSDGTVIQETQYF.